The rows below give T cell receptor beta chains drawn from one sample of a study of T cells in Graves' hyperthyroidism and ophthalmopathy. TCRdb processed the multiplex PCR reads anew with MiXCR; each CDR3 protein has one entry. The data hold about 620,000 distinct CDR3 sequences, with about 16% observed a single time. Sequencing was performed on blood. The receptors stem from a woman aged 25 to 39 with Graves' hyperthyroidism. Both conserved end residues are part of each CDR3. D genes are given only for firm matches.

TRBV6-2/TRBV6-3	TRBD2	TRBJ2-3	CASSGTTRAPDTQYF
TRBV27	TRBD2	TRBJ2-3	CASSLLGTSGRIRNTQYF
TRBV6-2/TRBV6-3	-	TRBJ1-2	CASSYVDSFYGYTF
TRBV2	-	TRBJ2-5	CAIDERETQYF
TRBV7-2	-	TRBJ2-7	CASSLGPGQNYEQYF
TRBV9	-	TRBJ2-2	CASSSGTLNTGELFF
TRBV13	-	TRBJ2-1	CASSLGLSSTYNEQFF
TRBV5-1	-	TRBJ2-1	CASSLGPGQREYNEQFF
TRBV6-6	TRBD2	TRBJ2-4	CASGTSLGLAGTKNIQYF
TRBV19	-	TRBJ1-1	CASSILANTEAFF
TRBV19	-	TRBJ2-1	CASSEATSSYNEQFF
TRBV20-1	TRBD2	TRBJ2-1	CSARDLAGGGEQFF